This T cell receptor (beta chain) originates from a study of chemoradiotherapy in HPV16-positive cancers. General study points: Non-HPV-specific T cells did not expand in tumors during treatment, whereas candidate HPV-specific clones and E7-related motifs did. Functional assays defining HPV-specific T cells used only two HPV16-positive patients.

Samples were taken several times over chemoradiotherapy. For this clone: The antigen is unknown.

The CDR3 loop spans 15 amino acids. V lost 3 bases and J 3 bases, leaving 12 bases between the germline ends. Germline CDR1 is KGHSH and CDR2 is LQKENI. The data were produced by immunoSEQ multiplex PCR, yet TCRdb's version contains in-frame clones alone and is incomplete. The sample carries some 34,000 clones, about 92% recorded once. V gene TRBV18 combines with J gene TRBJ1-5, with D perhaps matching TRBD1 (5 bases). The input for sequencing was blood, taken from a patient who underwent chemoradiotherapy. The clonotype was recovered from a human donor with HPV-associated anogenital cancer. The CDR3 nucleotides are TGTGCCAGCTCACCCGGGCAGGGTTTCAATCAGCCCCAGCATTTT. As protein: CASSPGQGFNQPQHF.